This TCR beta chain was documented in a study of blood T cell repertoires in COVID-19 (TCRdb year 2020). Concerning the study at large: Collaborator samples came from the United States, Italy and Spain and covered acute and convalescent phases of COVID-19. The material from the prospective study consisted of cDNA or gDNA derived from T cells, B-cell-depleted T cells, or PBMCs. Subjects who had been exposed to COVID-19, were actively infected with it, or had recovered from it provided the deeply sampled blood TCRbeta repertoires that made up the dataset. The repertoires were made available in a free public database intended to serve as a resource for research on the immune response to SARS-CoV-2. The samples were drawn from two sources: the first 160 participants of the ongoing ImmuneRACE study, and about 1,300 subjects contributed by 6 global collaborators. A de-identified subject ID, COVID-19 status, age in years and sex were almost always included in the sample metadata. Where HLA class I and class II types were available, the types were taken from metadata supplied by the sample provider, not from assay-based typing. Broad study findings and their caveats: The quantity of clinical and demographic metadata differed by source and by participant and was supplied without curation.

One collaborating source in Seattle enrolled patients during active infection and followed them longitudinally through the course of disease. Whole blood was collected in K2EDTA tubes by collaborating institutions according to the institutions' own protocols. For TCRbeta analysis, collaborator samples were shipped as frozen whole blood, as isolated PBMCs, or as DNA extracted from either sample type. The immunoSEQ Assay, a bias-controlled multiplex PCR, was used to amplify TCRbeta CDR3 regions from genomic DNA. The paper's processing steps were these. Nucleated cell counts per sample were estimated from amplification of reference gene primers within the assay. To quantify the absolute abundance of each unique TCRbeta CDR3 rearrangement, sequence reads were collapsed and filtered. Productive Simpson clonality was computed per sample as the square root of Simpson's diversity index over productive rearrangements. The table comes from immuneACCESS by way of TCRdb, which keeps in-frame sequences with V and J called. Part of the clones is missing from these tables; in studies checked, under half for an unresolved V gene and the rest for unknown reasons. V and J calls and clone size come straight from that table; D and trimming were deduced from the DNA. The sample table shows 300,000 to 400,000 clones, and over 80% are seen once. Of the sample, 9.5% to 10% falls within the top ten clones.

The table lists this clone with a few counts. This clone's antigen is unknown. One base away there is no much larger clone; base qualities are not given. Trimming at the junction amounts to 0 bases on V and 5 bases on J, and the germline ends lie 7 bases apart. Counted from cysteine to phenylalanine, this CDR3 has 13 amino acids. This entry keeps only the CDR3 DNA: 39 bases, framed from base 1. The germline V gene gives CDR1 as KGHDR and CDR2 as SFDVKD. The source material was peripheral blood. This chain joins TRBV24-1 to TRBJ2-7; the D gene cannot be named for sure. The receptor's source is a man aged 25-45 years with COVID-19, enrolled during active disease. The nucleotide sequence reads TGTGCCACCAGTGATTTGAGATCGGACGAGCAGTACTTC. Its protein is CATSDLRSDEQYF.